This is a list of T cell receptor beta chains from one sample in a study of shared clonotypes between healthy human individuals. Method: immunoSEQ multiplex PCR; TCRdb's copy keeps in-frame clones and lacks some. Among about 710,000 clones listed, around four fifths were seen once. The sequencing input was memory CD4+ T cells sorted from blood. Every receptor here comes from a woman in her 30s in good health. Both conserved end residues are part of each CDR3. Fields, in order: clone size, D gene, V gene, J gene, CDR3 DNA, CDR3 protein. D genes are given only for firm matches. A row's size may be missing; if present it is once, few, many or a size class.

>.|TRBD1|TRBV28|TRBJ1-5
TGTGCCAGCAGTTTGTCCGGACAGGGTCCTGTGGGGCCCCAGCATTTT
CASSLSGQGPVGPQHF
>.|.|TRBV6-6|TRBJ1-1
TGTGCCAGCAGTTACTCGACAGACGGGAACACTGAAGCTTTCTTT
CASSYSTDGNTEAFF
>.|.|TRBV28|TRBJ2-4
TGTGCCAGCACGGCAGGGCTTAAGGATCAGTACTTC
CASTAGLKDQYF
>few|TRBD1|TRBV6-5|TRBJ1-3
TGTGCCAGCAGTCGGACAGGGGGAAACACCATATATTTT
CASSRTGGNTIYF
>.|.|TRBV11-1|TRBJ2-5
TGTGCCAGCAGCTTAACGCTGTCCCAAGAGACCCAGTACTTC
CASSLTLSQETQYF
>.|.|TRBV5-1|TRBJ1-4
TGCGCCAGCAGCGGGGGACTGGGCGTAGATGAAAAACTGTTTTTT
CASSGGLGVDEKLFF
>.|.|TRBV5-1|TRBJ1-5
TGCGCCAGCAGCTTGGATTGGAGCAATCAGCCCCAGCATTTT
CASSLDWSNQPQHF
>.|.|TRBV28|TRBJ2-4
TGTGCCAGCAGCCTTCCCGGGACAGCCAAAAACATTCAGTACTTC
CASSLPGTAKNIQYF
>.|.|TRBV5-5|TRBJ1-3
TGTGCCAGCAGTAGGGGGTCGTCTGGAAACACCATATATTTT
CASSRGSSGNTIYF
>.|.|TRBV7-3|TRBJ2-7
TGTGCCAGCAGCTGGGCGGGCAGCTCCTACGAGCAGTACTTC
CASSWAGSSYEQYF
>.|TRBD2|TRBV5-6|TRBJ2-2
TGTGCCAGCAGCTATATCTCAGCGGGGGCCGGGGAGCTGTTTTTT
CASSYISAGAGELFF
>.|.|TRBV4-1|TRBJ2-5
TGCGCCAGCAGCCTCGGGAGACAAGAGACCCAGTACTTC
CASSLGRQETQYF
>.|.|TRBV15|TRBJ1-4
TGTGCCACCAGCAGAGGACCTGGAGGAGTTAATGAAAAACTGTTTTTT
CATSRGPGGVNEKLFF
>.|.|TRBV30|TRBJ2-3
TGTGCCTGGAGCGGGGTCACATATACGCAGTATTTT
CAWSGVTYTQYF
>.|TRBD1|TRBV11-3|TRBJ1-2
TGTGCCAGCAGCCGAGCGTGGGACAGGGGGAACTATGGCTACACCTTC
CASSRAWDRGNYGYTF
>few|.|TRBV29-1|TRBJ2-5
TGCAGCGTGGAAGGGGGGATAAAGACCCAGTACTTC
CSVEGGIKTQYF
>.|.|TRBV28|TRBJ2-7
TGTGCCAGCAGTGCCGGGACCGATAAAGCCTACGAGCAGTACTTC
CASSAGTDKAYEQYF
>few|.|TRBV19|TRBJ1-3
TGTGCCAGTAGTACCCAGGGTTCTGCCGGAAACACCATATATTTT
CASSTQGSAGNTIYF
>.|.|TRBV2|TRBJ1-2
TGTGCCAGCAGTGAATTGCGGGTGGGGTATGGCTACACCTTC
CASSELRVGYGYTF
>.|TRBD1|TRBV7-6|TRBJ2-5
TGTGCCAGCAGCCCCGGGACAGGGCGACAAGAGACCCAGTACTTC
CASSPGTGRQETQYF